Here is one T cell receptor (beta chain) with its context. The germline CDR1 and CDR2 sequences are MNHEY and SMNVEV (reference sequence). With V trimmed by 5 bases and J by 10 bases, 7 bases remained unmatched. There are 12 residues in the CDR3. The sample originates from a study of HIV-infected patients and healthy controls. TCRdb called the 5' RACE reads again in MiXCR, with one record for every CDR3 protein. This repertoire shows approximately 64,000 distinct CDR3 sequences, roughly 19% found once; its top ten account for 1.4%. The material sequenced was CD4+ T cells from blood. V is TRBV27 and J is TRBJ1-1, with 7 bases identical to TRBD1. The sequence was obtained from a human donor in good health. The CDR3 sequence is CASSTRDSVAFF. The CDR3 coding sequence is TGTGCCAGCAGTACCCGGGACAGCGTAGCTTTCTTT.